Below, one TCR beta chain is given with its context. The CDR3 contains 14 residues. V was trimmed by 1 base and J by 0 bases, leaving 9 bases between them. Germline-derived CDR1 and CDR2 are DFQATT and SNEGSKA (reference sequence). TCRdb analysed the 5' RACE reads with MiXCR anew, one entry per CDR3 protein. The sample has about 430,000 distinct CDR3 sequences; 20% to 25% are singletons. This entry is derived from a study of T-cell memory formation after mild COVID-19. The chain links TRBV20-1 to TRBJ1-1; D possibly corresponds to TRBD1 (5 bases). The sequencing input was PBMCs or a T cell subset sorted from them (not recorded which). This sequence originates from an adult woman who had mild COVID-19 (a few samples of this study predate the infection). Cell type and time point are not known. The CDR3 coding sequence is TGCAGTGCTAGAGTGGGACGGTTGAACACTGAAGCTTTCTTT. Translated, it gives CSARVGRLNTEAFF.